This T cell receptor (beta chain) was identified in a study of blood T cells in healthy people across ages. Study-wide points: TCR beta diversity, measured per million T cells, fell in a roughly linear way with age. Naive and antigen-experienced cells were not separated, limiting conclusive comparison.

This clonotype showed up just a few times. Its antigen is unidentified. With 0 bases clipped from V and 1 base from J, the junction kept 7 bases outside the gene matches. Germline CDR1 MGHRA, CDR2 YSYEKL. This CDR3 region has 18 residues. A second PCR of roughly 7 to 11 cycles used a sample-barcoded 5' primer and a J-beta primer mix. MiXCR, applied by TCRdb to the 5' RACE reads, yields one record per CDR3 protein. The sample shows under 2 million distinct CDR3 sequences, 34% of them seen only once. The J gene is TRBJ2-4, the V gene TRBV4-1; 9 bases agree with TRBD1. Sequencing was done on a sample of blood. The clonotype originates from a woman in her twenties or thirties in good health. The CDR3 coding sequence is TGCGCCAGCAGCCAAGATCGCGGGACAGGGATGGCCAAAAACATTCAGTACTTC. Amino acid sequence: CASSQDRGTGMAKNIQYF.